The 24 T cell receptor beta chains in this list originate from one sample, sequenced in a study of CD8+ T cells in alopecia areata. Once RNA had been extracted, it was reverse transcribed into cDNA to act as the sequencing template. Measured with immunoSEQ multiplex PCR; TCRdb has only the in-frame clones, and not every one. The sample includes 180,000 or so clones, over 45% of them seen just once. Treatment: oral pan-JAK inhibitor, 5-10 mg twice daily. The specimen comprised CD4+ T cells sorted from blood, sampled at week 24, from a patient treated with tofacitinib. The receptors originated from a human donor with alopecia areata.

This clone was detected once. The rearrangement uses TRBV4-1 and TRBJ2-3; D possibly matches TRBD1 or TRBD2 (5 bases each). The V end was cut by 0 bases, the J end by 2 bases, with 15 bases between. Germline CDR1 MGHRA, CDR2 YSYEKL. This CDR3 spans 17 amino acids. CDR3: CASSQDNERGSTDTQYF. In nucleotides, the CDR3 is TGCGCCAGCAGCCAAGATAACGAGAGGGGTTCCACAGATACGCAGTATTTT.

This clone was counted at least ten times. The CDR3 sequence: CATSRGDRGGEKLFF. The CDR3 region has the DNA TGTGCCACCAGCAGAGGGGACAGGGGAGGTGAAAAACTGTTTTTT. The chain recombines TRBV15 with TRBJ1-4; the match to TRBD1 covers 10 bases. This CDR3 contains 15 residues. CDR1 and CDR2 from the germline V gene are LNHNV and YYDKDF (reference sequence). J lost 7 bases, V lost 1 base, and 3 bases had no gene match.

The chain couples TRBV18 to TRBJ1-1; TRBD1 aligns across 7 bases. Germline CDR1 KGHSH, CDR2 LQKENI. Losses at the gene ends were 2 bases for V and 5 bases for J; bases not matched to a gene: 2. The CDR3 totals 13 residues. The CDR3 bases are TGTGCCAGCTCACCAGGGACAGCAACTGAAGCTTTCTTT. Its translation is CASSPGTATEAFF. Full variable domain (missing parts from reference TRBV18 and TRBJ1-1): NAGVMQNPRHLVRRRGQEARLRCSPMKGHSHVYWYRQLPEEGLKFMVYLQKENIIDESGMPKERFSAEFPKEGPSILRIQQVVRGDSAAYFCASSPGTATEAFFGQGTRLTVV.

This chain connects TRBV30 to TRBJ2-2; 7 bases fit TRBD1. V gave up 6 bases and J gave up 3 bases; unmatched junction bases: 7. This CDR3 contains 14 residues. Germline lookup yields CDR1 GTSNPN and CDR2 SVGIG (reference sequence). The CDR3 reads CACPDRRDTGELFF. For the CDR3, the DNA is TGTGCCTGCCCGGACAGGCGGGACACCGGGGAGCTGTTTTTT.

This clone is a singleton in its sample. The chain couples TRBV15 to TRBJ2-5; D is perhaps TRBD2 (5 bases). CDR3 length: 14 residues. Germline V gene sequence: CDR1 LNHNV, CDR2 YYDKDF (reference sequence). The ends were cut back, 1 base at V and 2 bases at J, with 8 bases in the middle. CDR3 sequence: CATSRGGLQETQYF. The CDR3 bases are TGTGCCACCAGCAGAGGAGGGCTACAAGAGACCCAGTACTTC.

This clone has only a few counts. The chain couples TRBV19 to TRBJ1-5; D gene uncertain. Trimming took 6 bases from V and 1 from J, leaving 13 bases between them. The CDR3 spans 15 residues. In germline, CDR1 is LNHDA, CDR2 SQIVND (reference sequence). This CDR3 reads CASRARGGSNQPQHF. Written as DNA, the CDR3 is TGTGCCAGTAGAGCACGGGGTGGGAGCAATCAGCCCCAGCATTTT.

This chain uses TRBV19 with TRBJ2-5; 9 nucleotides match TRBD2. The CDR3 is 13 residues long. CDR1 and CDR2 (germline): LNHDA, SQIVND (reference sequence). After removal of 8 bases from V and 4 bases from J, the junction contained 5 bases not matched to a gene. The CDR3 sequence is CASSAGGGETQYF. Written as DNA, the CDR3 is TGTGCCAGTTCAGCGGGGGGCGGAGAGACCCAGTACTTC.

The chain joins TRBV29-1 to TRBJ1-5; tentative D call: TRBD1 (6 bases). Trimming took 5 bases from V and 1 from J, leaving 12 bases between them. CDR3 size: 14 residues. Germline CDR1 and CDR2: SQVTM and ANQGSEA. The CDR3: CSVSTGLSNQPQHF. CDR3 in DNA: TGCAGCGTTTCGACAGGTTTGAGCAATCAGCCCCAGCATTTT. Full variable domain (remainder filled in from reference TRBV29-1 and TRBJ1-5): SAVISQKPSRDICQRGTSLTIQCQVDSQVTMMFWYRQQPGQSLTLIATANQGSEATYESGFVIDKFPISRPNLTFSTLTVSNMSPEDSSIYLCSVSTGLSNQPQHFGDGTRLSIL.

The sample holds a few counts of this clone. The CDR3 sequence: CASSEKTGAYF. CDR3 in DNA: TGTGCCAGCAGTGAAAAGACAGGGGCGTACTTC. The genes are TRBV6-1 and TRBJ2-7; 8 bases fit TRBD1. This CDR3 contains 11 residues. Germline CDR1 and CDR2: MNHNS and SASEGT. V shed 2 bases and J 12 bases; nucleotides not matched to a gene: 3.

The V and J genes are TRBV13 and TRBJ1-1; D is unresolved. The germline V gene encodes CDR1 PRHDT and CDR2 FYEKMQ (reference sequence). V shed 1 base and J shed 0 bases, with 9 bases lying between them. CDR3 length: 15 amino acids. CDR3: CASSLVGNLNTEAFF. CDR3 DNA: TGTGCCAGCAGCTTAGTCGGGAACTTGAACACTGAAGCTTTCTTT.

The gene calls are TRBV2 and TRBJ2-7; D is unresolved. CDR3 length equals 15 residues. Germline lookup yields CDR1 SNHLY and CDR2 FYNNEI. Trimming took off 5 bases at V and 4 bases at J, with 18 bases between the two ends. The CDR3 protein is CASSRTDPYGYEQYF. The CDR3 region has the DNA TGTGCCAGCAGTAGGACCGATCCCTACGGGTACGAGCAGTACTTC.

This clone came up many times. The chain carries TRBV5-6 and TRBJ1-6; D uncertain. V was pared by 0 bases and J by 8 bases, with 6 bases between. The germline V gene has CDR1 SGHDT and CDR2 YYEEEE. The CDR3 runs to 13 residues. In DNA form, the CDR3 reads TGTGCCAGCAGCTTGGACCAGGATTCACCCCTCCACTTT. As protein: CASSLDQDSPLHF.

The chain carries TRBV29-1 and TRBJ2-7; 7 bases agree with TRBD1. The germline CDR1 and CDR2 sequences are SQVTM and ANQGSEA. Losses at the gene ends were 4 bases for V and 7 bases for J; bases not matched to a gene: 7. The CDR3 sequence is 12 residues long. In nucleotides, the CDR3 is TGCAGCGTTGGTGACAGGGCAAGGGAGCAGTACTTC. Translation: CSVGDRAREQYF.

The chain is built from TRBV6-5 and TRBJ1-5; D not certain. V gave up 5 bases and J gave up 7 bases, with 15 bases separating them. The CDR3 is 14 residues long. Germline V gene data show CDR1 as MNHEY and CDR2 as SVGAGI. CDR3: CASSEGRSSQPQHF. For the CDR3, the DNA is TGTGCCAGCAGTGAAGGACGGTCCTCCCAGCCCCAGCATTTT.

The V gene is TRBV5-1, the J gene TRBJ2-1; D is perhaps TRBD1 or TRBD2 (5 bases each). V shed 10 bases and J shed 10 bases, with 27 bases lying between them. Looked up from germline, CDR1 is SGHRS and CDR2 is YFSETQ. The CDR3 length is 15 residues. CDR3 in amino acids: CASQAGDPTGREQFF. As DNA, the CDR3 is TGCGCCTCCCAGGCTGGGGACCCAACCGGAAGGGAGCAGTTCTTC.

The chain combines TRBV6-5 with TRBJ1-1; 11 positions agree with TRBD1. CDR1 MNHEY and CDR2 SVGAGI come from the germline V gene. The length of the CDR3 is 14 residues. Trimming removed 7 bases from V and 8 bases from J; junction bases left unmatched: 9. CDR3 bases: TGTGCCAGCACTCAGGACAGGGGGCAATCGGAAGCTTTCTTT. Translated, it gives CASTQDRGQSEAFF.

DNA of the CDR3: TGCGCCAGCAGCCATGGACTAGCGGGGCCCTACGAGCAGTACTTC. Amino acids: CASSHGLAGPYEQYF. This chain uses TRBV5-1 with TRBJ2-7; TRBD2 agrees at 12 bases. Per germline, CDR1 SGHRS and CDR2 YFSETQ. V lost 4 bases and J lost 2; bases outside the gene matches: 4. CDR3 length equals 15 residues.

In DNA form, the CDR3 reads TGTGCCAGCAGCCTCACTAGTCGCGATACGCAGTATTTT. Its protein is CASSLTSRDTQYF. The chain has TRBV9 and TRBJ2-3; possibly TRBD2 for D (5 bases). The CDR3 runs to 13 residues. Per the germline V gene, CDR1 is SGDLS and CDR2 is YYNGEE. Trimming removed 4 bases from V and 6 bases from J, with 12 bases in between.

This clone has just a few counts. DNA of the CDR3: TGTGCCAGCTCACCACCGCCCGACACCGGGGAGCTGTTTTTT. Translation: CASSPPPDTGELFF. This chain uses TRBV18 with TRBJ2-2; D not resolved. Germline V gene lookup returns CDR1 KGHSH and CDR2 LQKENI. The CDR3 has 14 amino acids. V was pared by 0 bases and J by 3 bases, with 5 bases between.

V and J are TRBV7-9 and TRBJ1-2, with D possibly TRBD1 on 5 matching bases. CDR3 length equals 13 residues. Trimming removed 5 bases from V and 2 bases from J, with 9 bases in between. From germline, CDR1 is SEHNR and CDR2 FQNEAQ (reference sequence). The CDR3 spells CASSATVNYGYTF. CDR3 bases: TGTGCCAGCAGCGCGACAGTCAACTATGGCTACACCTTC. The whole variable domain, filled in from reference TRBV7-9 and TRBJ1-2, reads DTGVSQNPRHKITKRGQNVTFRCDPISEHNRLYWYRQTLGQGPEFLTYFQNEAQLEKSRLLSDRFSAERPKGSFSTLEIQRTEQGDSAMYLCASSATVNYGYTFGSGTRLTVV.

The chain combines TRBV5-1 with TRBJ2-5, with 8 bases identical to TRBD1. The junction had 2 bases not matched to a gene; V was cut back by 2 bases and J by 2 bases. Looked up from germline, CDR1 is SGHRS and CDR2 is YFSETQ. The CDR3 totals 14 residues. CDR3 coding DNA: TGCGCCAGCAGCTTCGGGGACAGGCAAGAGACCCAGTACTTC. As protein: CASSFGDRQETQYF.

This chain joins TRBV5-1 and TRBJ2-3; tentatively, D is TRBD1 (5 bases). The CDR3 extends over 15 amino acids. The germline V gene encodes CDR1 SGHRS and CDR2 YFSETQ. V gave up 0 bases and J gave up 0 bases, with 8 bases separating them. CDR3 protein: CASSLGPGSTDTQYF. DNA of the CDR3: TGCGCCAGCAGCTTGGGTCCAGGGAGCACAGATACGCAGTATTTT.

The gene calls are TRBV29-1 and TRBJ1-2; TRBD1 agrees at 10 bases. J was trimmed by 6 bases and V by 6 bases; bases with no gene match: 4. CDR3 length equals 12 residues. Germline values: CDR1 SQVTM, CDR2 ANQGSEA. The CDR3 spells CSVGDRGHGYTF. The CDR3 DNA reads TGCAGCGTAGGGGACAGGGGCCATGGCTACACCTTC.

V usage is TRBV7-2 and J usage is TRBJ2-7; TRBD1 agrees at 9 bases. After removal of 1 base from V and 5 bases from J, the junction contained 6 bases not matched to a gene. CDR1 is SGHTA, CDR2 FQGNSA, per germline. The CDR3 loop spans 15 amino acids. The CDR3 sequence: CASSLGDRAKDEQYF. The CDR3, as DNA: TGTGCCAGCAGCTTAGGGGACAGGGCGAAAGACGAGCAGTACTTC.